This T cell receptor beta chain was sequenced in a study of beta chain features in type 1 diabetes. Study details: Age, gender, cell numbers and subset yield matched between patients and controls. Whole-study findings and limits: Over-representation of high TCR-expressing cells was a possible consequence of cDNA sequencing. Patients with type 1 diabetes showed fewer VDJ junction insertions and more deletions.

A remark on this clone: Its cognate antigen is unknown.

From germline, CDR1 is SGHRS and CDR2 YFSETQ. The CDR3 has 18 amino acids. V shed 3 bases and J 2 bases; nucleotides not matched to a gene: 14. Expressed TCRB transcripts got sequenced, as all isolated RNA was reverse transcribed. Some clones are missing from TCRdb's copy, which holds only in-frame ones; the method was immunoSEQ multiplex PCR. The sample holds 110,000 to 150,000 clones, around 8.7% seen once. Sequenced input: central memory CD4+ T cells from blood. This chain uses TRBV5-1 with TRBJ2-1; TRBD2 matches at 7 bases. The origin of this receptor is a man younger than 30 in good health. CDR3 residues: CASSSTGSLAGPYNEQFF. In DNA form, the CDR3 reads TGCGCCAGCAGCTCGACGGGGAGTTTAGCGGGCCCCTACAATGAGCAGTTCTTC.